This T cell receptor (beta chain) appears in the sequencing data of a study of T cell repertoires in cytomegalovirus infection. Study-level findings and limits: Dominating the ex vivo response were HLA-C-restricted CMV-specific TCR beta clonotypes.

There are a few counts of this clonotype. What it binds is unknown. V was pared by 1 base and J by 5 bases, with 8 bases of the junction left unmatched. The CDR3 runs to 18 residues. From germline, CDR1 is SGHVS and CDR2 FQNEAQ. Each CDR3 protein is one row after TCRdb ran MiXCR on the reads. The data hold some 99,000 distinct CDR3 sequences, with around 30% observed a single time. Sequenced here: CD8+ T cells from cultured PBMCs, sampled from culture after CMV antigen stimulation. The receptor was derived from a human donor in good health (CMV status not recorded). Some clones in this sample may be carry-over from other donors' samples. The V gene is TRBV7-8, the J gene TRBJ2-5; 15 bases agree with TRBD2. The CDR3 DNA reads TGTGCCAGCAGCTTAGGCGGGACTAGCGGGGGGCCGATGGAGACCCAGTACTTC. This gives the protein CASSLGGTSGGPMETQYF. Combining the CDR3 with reference TRBV7-8 and TRBJ2-5 gives the whole variable domain GAGVSQSPRYKVAKRGQDVALRCDPISGHVSLFWYQQALGQGPEFLTYFQNEAQLDKSGLPSDRFFAERPEGSVSTLKIQRTQQEDSAVYLCASSLGGTSGGPMETQYFGPGTRLLVL.